A selection of T cell receptor beta chains follows, all from one sample in a study of blood T cell repertoires in COVID-19. The protocol was immunoSEQ multiplex PCR, while the TCRdb copy is restricted to in-frame clones and leaves out a portion. Of 200,000 to 250,000 clones detected, less than 85% appear once; the ten largest clones hold under 8.5%. Sequenced sample: peripheral blood. These receptors originate from a woman aged 70 to 79 with acute or convalescent COVID-19. The CDR3 runs from the conserved cysteine through the conserved F or W. Each record gives: J gene, V gene, D gene, clone size, CDR3 protein, CDR3 DNA. A D gene is named only where the DNA matches it firmly. Expanded clones get a size class; other rows say once, few or many, or leave the size out.

J gene: TRBJ1-2
V gene: TRBV3-1/TRBV3-2
D gene: NA
clone size: few
CDR3 protein: CASSQSPYGYTF
CDR3 DNA: TGTGCCAGCAGCCAGAGTCCTTATGGCTACACCTTC

J gene: TRBJ1-2
V gene: TRBV6-5
D gene: TRBD1
clone size: NA
CDR3 protein: CASAGTGSYGYTF
CDR3 DNA: TGTGCCAGCGCCGGGACAGGGAGTTATGGCTACACCTTC

J gene: TRBJ2-2
V gene: TRBV5-5
D gene: TRBD2
clone size: few
CDR3 protein: CASSLTGTSGELFF
CDR3 DNA: TGTGCCAGCAGCTTAACCGGGACTAGCGGGGAGCTGTTTTTT

J gene: TRBJ1-6
V gene: TRBV30
D gene: NA
clone size: NA
CDR3 protein: CAWSPGQSIYNSPLHF
CDR3 DNA: TGTGCCTGGAGCCCTGGACAGTCTATTTATAATTCACCCCTCCACTTT

J gene: TRBJ2-1
V gene: TRBV2
D gene: NA
clone size: NA
CDR3 protein: CASKLSPLAEQFF
CDR3 DNA: TGTGCCAGCAAACTAAGTCCCTTGGCTGAGCAGTTCTTC

J gene: TRBJ2-5
V gene: TRBV6-2/TRBV6-3
D gene: TRBD2
clone size: NA
CDR3 protein: CASSSPLAGGGETQYF
CDR3 DNA: TGTGCCAGCAGTTCCCCCCTAGCGGGGGGCGGGGAGACCCAGTACTTC

J gene: TRBJ1-2
V gene: TRBV6-5
D gene: TRBD1
clone size: many
CDR3 protein: CASKDRGAGFRGYTF
CDR3 DNA: TGTGCCAGCAAGGACAGGGGAGCGGGTTTTAGGGGCTACACCTTC

J gene: TRBJ2-5
V gene: TRBV27
D gene: TRBD1
clone size: NA
CDR3 protein: CASSFKDRGETQYF
CDR3 DNA: TGTGCCAGCAGTTTTAAGGACAGGGGGGAGACCCAGTACTTC

J gene: TRBJ2-5
V gene: TRBV5-5
D gene: TRBD1
clone size: NA
CDR3 protein: CASSLPGQGQETQYF
CDR3 DNA: TGTGCCAGCAGCTTGCCGGGACAGGGCCAAGAGACCCAGTACTTC

J gene: TRBJ1-2
V gene: TRBV6-5
D gene: TRBD1
clone size: once
CDR3 protein: CASTHQGQGAYGYTF
CDR3 DNA: TGTGCCAGCACTCATCAAGGGCAGGGGGCTTATGGCTACACCTTC

J gene: TRBJ2-2
V gene: TRBV5-4
D gene: TRBD2
clone size: NA
CDR3 protein: CASSPSSGSTGELFF
CDR3 DNA: TGTGCCAGCAGCCCCTCTAGCGGATCCACCGGGGAGCTGTTTTTT

J gene: TRBJ2-2
V gene: TRBV6-1
D gene: NA
clone size: NA
CDR3 protein: CASSEIGGAMGAGELFF
CDR3 DNA: TGTGCCAGCAGTGAAATCGGGGGAGCGATGGGGGCCGGGGAGCTGTTTTTT

J gene: TRBJ1-5
V gene: TRBV6-5
D gene: NA
clone size: NA
CDR3 protein: CASRGGREPQHF
CDR3 DNA: TGTGCCAGCAGGGGTGGGAGGGAGCCCCAGCATTTT

J gene: TRBJ2-6
V gene: TRBV27
D gene: NA
clone size: NA
CDR3 protein: CASRAYSGANVLTF
CDR3 DNA: TGTGCCAGCAGAGCCTACTCTGGGGCCAACGTCCTGACTTTC

J gene: TRBJ1-5
V gene: TRBV30
D gene: NA
clone size: NA
CDR3 protein: CAFSTGQSNQPQHF
CDR3 DNA: TGTGCCTTCTCGACAGGTCAGAGCAATCAGCCCCAGCATTTT

J gene: TRBJ2-5
V gene: TRBV11-2
D gene: NA
clone size: NA
CDR3 protein: CASSLDREAQETQYF
CDR3 DNA: TGTGCCAGCAGCTTAGACAGGGAAGCCCAAGAGACCCAGTACTTC

J gene: TRBJ2-7
V gene: TRBV27
D gene: NA
clone size: NA
CDR3 protein: CASSLSQGYSYEQYF
CDR3 DNA: TGTGCCAGCAGTTTATCCCAGGGTTATTCCTACGAGCAGTACTTC

J gene: TRBJ2-3
V gene: TRBV6-1
D gene: NA
clone size: NA
CDR3 protein: CASSEALLSSTDTQYF
CDR3 DNA: TGTGCCAGCAGTGAAGCCCTGCTATCTAGCACAGATACGCAGTATTTT

J gene: TRBJ2-2
V gene: TRBV5-4
D gene: NA
clone size: NA
CDR3 protein: CASSSGTSMTTGTGELFF
CDR3 DNA: TGTGCCAGCAGCTCCGGGACTTCTATGACTACAGGCACCGGGGAGCTGTTTTTT

J gene: TRBJ2-5
V gene: TRBV9
D gene: TRBD2
clone size: NA
CDR3 protein: CASSPAEAGGEETQYF
CDR3 DNA: TGTGCCAGCAGCCCCGCGGAGGCGGGGGGGGAAGAGACCCAGTACTTC

J gene: TRBJ1-2
V gene: TRBV4-2
D gene: NA
clone size: NA
CDR3 protein: CASSQDLGGGVYGYTF
CDR3 DNA: TGTGCCAGCAGCCAAGACCTCGGCGGGGGGGTCTATGGCTACACCTTC

J gene: TRBJ2-6
V gene: TRBV30
D gene: NA
clone size: NA
CDR3 protein: CAWSILGANVLTF
CDR3 DNA: TGTGCCTGGAGTATCTTGGGGGCCAACGTCCTGACTTTC

J gene: TRBJ1-4
V gene: TRBV5-5
D gene: TRBD1
clone size: NA
CDR3 protein: CASSLAGDRDNEKLFF
CDR3 DNA: TGTGCCAGCAGCTTGGCGGGGGACAGGGATAATGAAAAACTGTTTTTT

J gene: TRBJ1-2
V gene: TRBV4-1
D gene: TRBD1
clone size: NA
CDR3 protein: CASSQGQGSYGYTF
CDR3 DNA: TGCGCCAGCAGCCAAGGACAGGGGAGCTATGGCTACACCTTC

J gene: TRBJ2-3
V gene: TRBV15
D gene: TRBD1
clone size: NA
CDR3 protein: CATSRPPGQGTDTQYF
CDR3 DNA: TGTGCCACCAGCAGGCCCCCGGGACAGGGTACAGATACGCAGTATTTT

J gene: TRBJ2-1
V gene: TRBV7-6
D gene: NA
clone size: NA
CDR3 protein: CASSLFFEQFF
CDR3 DNA: TGTGCCAGCAGCTTATTCTTTGAGCAGTTCTTC

J gene: TRBJ2-7
V gene: TRBV3-1/TRBV3-2
D gene: NA
clone size: NA
CDR3 protein: CASSRGVRQSSYEQYF
CDR3 DNA: TGTGCCAGCAGCCGCGGGGTTAGACAGTCCTCCTACGAGCAGTACTTC

J gene: TRBJ1-4
V gene: TRBV14
D gene: TRBD1
clone size: once
CDR3 protein: CASSQMDRIATNEKLFF
CDR3 DNA: TGTGCCAGCAGCCAAATGGACAGGATTGCAACTAATGAAAAACTGTTTTTT

J gene: TRBJ1-3
V gene: TRBV5-1
D gene: NA
clone size: NA
CDR3 protein: CASSSDGIGNTIYF
CDR3 DNA: TGCGCCAGCAGCTCTGACGGGATAGGGAACACCATATATTTT

J gene: TRBJ2-7
V gene: TRBV19
D gene: NA
clone size: NA
CDR3 protein: CASNGGLAYEQYF
CDR3 DNA: TGTGCCAGCAACGGGGGATTAGCCTACGAGCAGTACTTC

J gene: TRBJ1-5
V gene: TRBV19
D gene: NA
clone size: NA
CDR3 protein: CASSQGYQPQHF
CDR3 DNA: TGTGCCAGTAGTCAGGGATATCAGCCCCAGCATTTT

J gene: TRBJ2-3
V gene: TRBV10-3
D gene: TRBD2
clone size: NA
CDR3 protein: CAISPHRGGPTDTQYF
CDR3 DNA: TGTGCCATCAGCCCACACCGGGGGGGACCCACAGATACGCAGTATTTT

J gene: TRBJ2-5
V gene: TRBV12-5
D gene: NA
clone size: few
CDR3 protein: CASGPPLGGAETQYF
CDR3 DNA: TGTGCTAGTGGTCCCCCCCTTGGCGGGGCGGAGACCCAGTACTTC

J gene: TRBJ1-2
V gene: TRBV9
D gene: TRBD1
clone size: once
CDR3 protein: CASSVAWTGGGGYTF
CDR3 DNA: TGTGCCAGCAGCGTAGCTTGGACAGGGGGCGGAGGCTACACCTTC

J gene: TRBJ1-3
V gene: TRBV13
D gene: NA
clone size: NA
CDR3 protein: CASSSLRNTIYF
CDR3 DNA: TGTGCCAGCAGCTCCCTAAGAAACACCATATATTTT

J gene: TRBJ1-2
V gene: TRBV29-1
D gene: NA
clone size: once
CDR3 protein: CSVTASKRQANYGYTF
CDR3 DNA: TGCAGCGTTACGGCCTCCAAACGACAGGCTAACTATGGCTACACCTTC

J gene: TRBJ1-5
V gene: TRBV6-4
D gene: TRBD1
clone size: NA
CDR3 protein: CASSASPTGLNNQPQHF
CDR3 DNA: TGTGCCAGCAGTGCCTCCCCGACAGGGTTGAACAATCAGCCCCAGCATTTT

J gene: TRBJ1-2
V gene: TRBV19
D gene: NA
clone size: NA
CDR3 protein: CASRRLQGNGYTF
CDR3 DNA: TGTGCCAGTAGACGGCTTCAGGGAAACGGCTACACCTTC

J gene: TRBJ2-2
V gene: TRBV3-1/TRBV3-2
D gene: NA
clone size: NA
CDR3 protein: CASSQDRGPPHTGELFF
CDR3 DNA: TGTGCCAGCAGCCAAGACCGAGGCCCCCCCCACACCGGGGAGCTGTTTTTT

J gene: TRBJ2-5
V gene: TRBV7-2
D gene: TRBD2
clone size: NA
CDR3 protein: CASSFNGGGAGETQYF
CDR3 DNA: TGTGCCAGCAGCTTTAATGGCGGGGGGGCCGGAGAGACCCAGTACTTC

J gene: TRBJ2-7
V gene: TRBV7-2
D gene: NA
clone size: NA
CDR3 protein: CASSRLPYEQYF
CDR3 DNA: TGTGCCAGCAGCCGTCTCCCCTACGAGCAGTACTTC

J gene: TRBJ1-2
V gene: TRBV7-3
D gene: TRBD1
clone size: NA
CDR3 protein: CASSLDGQGGYTF
CDR3 DNA: TGTGCCAGCAGCTTAGATGGACAGGGCGGCTACACCTTC

J gene: TRBJ2-6
V gene: TRBV30
D gene: NA
clone size: NA
CDR3 protein: CAFRRGSGANVLTF
CDR3 DNA: TGTGCCTTCCGGCGGGGATCTGGGGCCAACGTCCTGACTTTC

J gene: TRBJ2-7
V gene: TRBV6-5
D gene: TRBD1
clone size: NA
CDR3 protein: CASSSGTGASAYF
CDR3 DNA: TGTGCCAGCAGTTCGGGGACAGGGGCATCAGCGTACTTC

J gene: TRBJ2-2
V gene: TRBV10-3
D gene: TRBD1
clone size: NA
CDR3 protein: CAIRKQGALTGELFF
CDR3 DNA: TGTGCCATCAGGAAACAGGGGGCCCTCACCGGGGAGCTGTTTTTT

J gene: TRBJ1-5
V gene: TRBV6-2/TRBV6-3
D gene: NA
clone size: NA
CDR3 protein: CASSHGSYQPQHF
CDR3 DNA: TGTGCCAGCAGCCATGGGAGTTATCAGCCCCAGCATTTT

J gene: TRBJ2-1
V gene: TRBV24-1
D gene: NA
clone size: NA
CDR3 protein: CATSEGGAGYNEQFF
CDR3 DNA: TGTGCCACCAGTGAGGGTGGAGCAGGGTACAATGAGCAGTTCTTC

J gene: TRBJ2-4
V gene: TRBV25-1
D gene: TRBD2
clone size: NA
CDR3 protein: CASESGGGKNIQYF
CDR3 DNA: TGTGCCAGCGAGTCCGGGGGGGGGAAAAACATTCAGTACTTC

J gene: TRBJ1-1
V gene: TRBV5-4
D gene: NA
clone size: NA
CDR3 protein: CASSLAGNAFF
CDR3 DNA: TGTGCCAGCAGCTTGGCAGGGAATGCTTTCTTT

J gene: TRBJ1-2
V gene: TRBV20-1
D gene: NA
clone size: NA
CDR3 protein: CSASRRPNRANYGYTF
CDR3 DNA: TGCAGTGCTAGTCGGAGGCCCAATAGAGCTAACTATGGCTACACCTTC

J gene: TRBJ1-1
V gene: TRBV4-3
D gene: NA
clone size: NA
CDR3 protein: CASSQVAGGPLAFF
CDR3 DNA: TGCGCCAGCAGCCAAGTCGCGGGGGGCCCTTTAGCTTTCTTT

J gene: TRBJ1-6
V gene: TRBV5-6
D gene: TRBD1
clone size: NA
CDR3 protein: CASSLNRGFDSPLHF
CDR3 DNA: TGTGCCAGCAGCTTGAACAGGGGATTTGATTCACCCCTCCACTTT

J gene: TRBJ1-2
V gene: TRBV15
D gene: TRBD1
clone size: NA
CDR3 protein: CATSREATTGKGGGYTF
CDR3 DNA: TGTGCCACCAGCAGAGAGGCGACGACAGGGAAAGGGGGTGGCTACACCTTC

J gene: TRBJ2-2
V gene: TRBV7-6
D gene: NA
clone size: NA
CDR3 protein: CASSFYPATGELFF
CDR3 DNA: TGTGCCAGCAGCTTTTATCCAGCGACCGGGGAGCTGTTTTTT

J gene: TRBJ2-5
V gene: TRBV30
D gene: TRBD2
clone size: NA
CDR3 protein: CAWSQGLVETQYF
CDR3 DNA: TGTGCCTGGAGTCAAGGACTAGTAGAGACCCAGTACTTC